The 9 T cell receptor beta chains given below trace back to one sample, sequenced in a study of spatial heterogeneity in lung cancer (dated by TCRdb to the late 2010s). The time point label corresponds to: sample taken at primary tumor resection. The protocol used for the library was 5' RACE. Sequenced on a NextSeq 500. TCRdb passed the public sequencing reads through fastp at Q25 and MiXCR, retaining productive beta sequences. For every CDR3 protein sequence, its rows merge into one entry that carries the most common genes and DNA. The sample table records over 50,000 distinct CDR3 sequences; 6.3% of these occur just once. The top ten constitute about 15% of the sample. Source: PBMCs, taken at surgery. Every receptor here comes from a female donor with early-stage non-small cell lung cancer.

This clonotype was detected many times. The V gene is TRBV20-1, the J gene TRBJ2-1; 8 nucleotides match TRBD2. The germline gives CDR1 DFQATT, CDR2 SNEGSKA (reference sequence). CDR3 length equals 15 residues. V was clipped by 3 bases and J by 8 bases; unmatched bases: 12. CDR3 in DNA: TGCAGTGCTAGTCCCGGGGGCGGGAGGAGCGATGAGCAGTTCTTC. The encoded protein is CSASPGGGRSDEQFF.

This clonotype appeared many times. The J gene is TRBJ2-7, the V gene TRBV27; 12 nucleotides line up with TRBD1. Trimming cost V 4 bases and J 7 bases; bases outside gene matches: 8. The CDR3 runs 15 residues. Germline V gives CDR1 MNHEY, CDR2 SMNVEV (reference sequence). CDR3 in amino acids: CASSSSGTGGSEQYF. The CDR3 region has the DNA TGTGCCAGCAGTTCTTCAGGGACAGGGGGCTCTGAGCAGTACTTC.

Points on this clonotype: A single base separates this from a much larger clone, so it may be a read error. The CDR3 ends on some other residue instead of the conserved phenylalanine or tryptophan, so this is likely a read error. The chain employs TRBV3-1 and TRBJ1-5, with 9 bases that match TRBD1. Trimming removed 4 bases from V and 4 bases from J; junction bases left unmatched: 5. The V gene's germline CDR1 is LGHDT and CDR2 YNNKEL (reference sequence). The CDR3 spans 15 residues. CDR3 coding DNA: TGTGCCAGCAGCCCGGCTGACAGGGGGAATCAGCCCCAGCATTTG. Residues: CASSPADRGNQPQHL.

This clonotype has a count of ten or more. The chain carries TRBV5-1 and TRBJ2-6; no reliable D call. The germline V and J ends were trimmed by 3 bases and 0 bases, with 7 bases remaining between them. This CDR3 region has 15 residues. From germline, CDR1 is SGHRS and CDR2 YFSETQ. The CDR3 region is CASSSESSGANVLTF. CDR3 bases: TGCGCCAGCAGCTCAGAAAGCTCTGGGGCCAACGTCCTGACTTTC.

This clonotype has more than one count but fewer than ten. The chain uses TRBV5-1 and TRBJ1-2; D is unresolved. Germline CDR1 SGHRS, CDR2 YFSETQ. V was cut by 6 bases and J by 6 bases, with 12 bases left in between. This CDR3 is 12 amino acids long. The CDR3 here is CASKRESDGYTF. The CDR3 DNA reads as TGCGCCAGCAAGAGGGAGAGCGATGGCTACACCTTC.

In this sample, this clonotype turned up many times. The chain has TRBV9 and TRBJ1-1, with D perhaps TRBD1 (5 bases). CDR3 size: 16 residues. The germline V gene encodes CDR1 SGDLS and CDR2 YYNGEE. Trimming took off 0 bases at V and 1 base at J, with 13 bases between the two ends. The DNA of the CDR3 is TGTGCCAGCAGCGTAGGGCAGGGAGGAAGGAACACTGAAGCTTTCTTT. Its translation is CASSVGQGGRNTEAFF.

This chain connects TRBV20-1 to TRBJ2-2; a weak D match, TRBD2 (6 bases). Germline V gene data show CDR1 as DFQATT and CDR2 as SNEGSKA (reference sequence). V was trimmed by 2 bases and J by 3 bases, leaving 13 bases between them. The CDR3 runs 15 residues. In nucleotides, the CDR3 is TGCAGTGCTAGAATTTCCGGGAGTGACACCGGGGAGCTGTTTTTT. This codes for CSARISGSDTGELFF.

This clonotype showed up just a few times. This sequence joins TRBV6-5 and TRBJ2-4; weak D call: TRBD2 (6 bases). The CDR3 length is 14 residues. The ends were cut back, 6 bases at V and 0 bases at J, with 9 bases in the middle. Germline V gene sequence: CDR1 MNHEY, CDR2 SVGAGI. CDR3 region: CASSPGLAKNIQYF. As DNA, the CDR3 is TGTGCCAGCAGCCCGGGACTAGCCAAAAACATTCAGTACTTC.

This clonotype came up many times. The J gene is TRBJ1-1, the V gene TRBV28; D is undetermined. The CDR3 has 14 amino acids. Trimming took off 3 bases at V and 4 bases at J, with 12 bases between the two ends. The germline gives CDR1 MDHEN, CDR2 SYDVKM. The CDR3 region has the DNA TGTGCCAGCAGTTTCTCGCTGCTCGCCACTGAAGCTTTCTTT. Encoded protein: CASSFSLLATEAFF.